A selection of T cell receptor beta chains follows, all from one sample in a study of control samples from healthy donors and cancer patients. Sequenced by immunoSEQ multiplex PCR; TCRdb stores in-frame clones only, minus some. The sample includes around 140,000 clones, over 80% of them seen just once. Sequenced material: blood. Receptors originate from a woman aged 45-60 years in good health. Both conserved end residues are part of each CDR3. The order of the fields is CDR3 length, D gene, V gene, clone size, J gene, CDR3 protein, CDR3 DNA. The D gene is left open where the match is weak. Expanded clones get a size class; other rows say once, few or many, or leave the size out.

length: 17; D: -; V: TRBV9; size: few; J: TRBJ1-1; CDR3: CASSVDTVGTVNTEAFF; DNA: TGTGCCAGCAGCGTAGATACCGTGGGGACGGTGAACACTGAAGCTTTCTTT
length: 17; D: TRBD2; V: TRBV3-1/TRBV3-2; size: -; J: TRBJ2-1; CDR3: CASSHGLAGGPAREQFF; DNA: TGTGCCAGCAGCCATGGTCTAGCGGGGGGGCCGGCCCGAGAGCAGTTCTTC
length: 13; D: TRBD1; V: TRBV28; size: -; J: TRBJ1-1; CDR3: CASSAPGQDQAFF; DNA: TGTGCCAGCAGTGCCCCGGGACAGGATCAAGCTTTCTTT
length: 16; D: TRBD1; V: TRBV5-1; size: -; J: TRBJ1-4; CDR3: CASSSRPGTGIEKLFF; DNA: TGCGCCAGCAGCTCACGTCCCGGGACAGGGATAGAAAAACTGTTTTTT
length: 13; D: -; V: TRBV5-1; size: once; J: TRBJ1-1; CDR3: CASSLVMGGEAFF; DNA: TGCGCCAGCAGCTTGGTTATGGGCGGTGAAGCTTTCTTT
length: 16; D: -; V: TRBV19; size: once; J: TRBJ2-3; CDR3: CASRGSARIKTDTQYF; DNA: TGTGCCAGTAGGGGGTCGGCAAGGATAAAAACAGATACGCAGTATTTT
length: 14; D: -; V: TRBV6-2/TRBV6-3; size: -; J: TRBJ1-2; CDR3: CASSYAPGYYGYTF; DNA: TGTGCCAGCAGTTACGCCCCAGGGTACTATGGCTACACCTTC
length: 13; D: -; V: TRBV20-1; size: -; J: TRBJ2-6; CDR3: CSASSGVANVLTF; DNA: TGCAGTGCTAGTTCGGGGGTGGCCAACGTCCTGACTTTC
length: 17; D: -; V: TRBV3-1/TRBV3-2; size: -; J: TRBJ2-1; CDR3: CASSQDQPSGVWNEQFF; DNA: TGTGCCAGCAGCCAAGATCAACCAAGTGGTGTATGGAATGAGCAGTTCTTC
length: 15; D: TRBD1; V: TRBV3-1/TRBV3-2; size: -; J: TRBJ1-1; CDR3: CASSRGTGGITEAFF; DNA: TGTGCCAGCAGCCGAGGAACAGGGGGCATCACTGAAGCTTTCTTT
length: 15; D: TRBD1; V: TRBV29-1; size: -; J: TRBJ1-1; CDR3: CSVLKVTGRISRAFF; DNA: TGCAGCGTCCTAAAGGTGACAGGGAGAATCTCACGAGCTTTCTTT
length: 17; D: -; V: TRBV6-1; size: -; J: TRBJ1-3; CDR3: CASSGRESYSSGNTIYF; DNA: TGTGCCAGCAGTGGGCGAGAGTCATACAGCTCTGGAAACACCATATATTTT
length: 13; D: -; V: TRBV12-3/TRBV12-4; size: few; J: TRBJ2-5; CDR3: CASSLSGTETQYF; DNA: TGTGCCAGCAGTTTATCGGGGACGGAGACCCAGTACTTC
length: 12; D: -; V: TRBV6-5; size: -; J: TRBJ1-2; CDR3: CACKERNYGYTF; DNA: TGTGCCTGCAAGGAGCGGAACTATGGCTACACCTTC
length: 14; D: -; V: TRBV20-1; size: -; J: TRBJ1-1; CDR3: CSASDEVGNTEAFF; DNA: TGCAGTGCTAGTGACGAAGTTGGGAACACTGAAGCTTTCTTT
length: 13; D: -; V: TRBV2; size: -; J: TRBJ1-1; CDR3: CASSIGGFAEAFF; DNA: TGTGCCAGCAGTATCGGGGGTTTCGCTGAAGCTTTCTTT
length: 12; D: -; V: TRBV28; size: -; J: TRBJ1-1; CDR3: CASSLPITEAFF; DNA: TGTGCCAGCAGTTTACCGATCACTGAAGCTTTCTTT
length: 13; D: -; V: TRBV6-5; size: -; J: TRBJ1-2; CDR3: CASSRDLNYGYTF; DNA: TGTGCCAGCAGCCGAGATCTGAATTATGGCTACACCTTC
length: 17; D: TRBD2; V: TRBV19; size: -; J: TRBJ2-1; CDR3: CASSIDWLGLAYNEQFF; DNA: TGTGCCAGTAGTATAGATTGGCTTGGACTAGCCTACAATGAGCAGTTCTTC
length: 14; D: TRBD1; V: TRBV27; size: -; J: TRBJ1-4; CDR3: CASSQGGPNEKLFF; DNA: TGTGCCAGCAGCCAGGGGGGGCCTAATGAAAAACTGTTTTTT
length: 15; D: -; V: TRBV7-9; size: -; J: TRBJ1-2; CDR3: CASSLAQGGPHGYTF; DNA: TGTGCCAGCAGCTTAGCACAGGGTGGCCCCCATGGCTACACCTTC
length: 14; D: -; V: TRBV5-1; size: -; J: TRBJ2-2; CDR3: CASSPWGVGGELFF; DNA: TGCGCCAGCAGCCCATGGGGGGTTGGCGGGGAGCTGTTTTTT
length: 13; D: -; V: TRBV11-2; size: -; J: TRBJ2-5; CDR3: CASSSGNLETQYF; DNA: TGTGCCAGCAGCTCTGGAAACTTAGAGACCCAGTACTTC
length: 16; D: -; V: TRBV10-1; size: few; J: TRBJ2-7; CDR3: CASSEILAGGIYEQYF; DNA: TGCGCCAGCAGTGAAATTTTGGCAGGAGGGATCTACGAGCAGTACTTC
length: 14; D: -; V: TRBV7-2; size: once; J: TRBJ1-1; CDR3: CASSLGQGNTEAFF; DNA: TGTGCCAGCAGCTTAGGGCAGGGGAACACTGAAGCTTTCTTT
length: 12; D: -; V: TRBV3-1/TRBV3-2; size: -; J: TRBJ2-7; CDR3: CASSQGLYEQYF; DNA: TGTGCCAGCAGCCAAGGGCTCTACGAGCAGTACTTC
length: 12; D: -; V: TRBV6-5; size: -; J: TRBJ1-1; CDR3: CASCGVNTEAFF; DNA: TGTGCCAGCTGCGGTGTGAACACTGAAGCTTTCTTT
length: 13; D: TRBD1; V: TRBV2; size: few; J: TRBJ2-7; CDR3: CASTKDRGYEQYF; DNA: TGTGCGTCAACGAAAGACAGGGGATACGAGCAGTACTTC
length: 17; D: TRBD1; V: TRBV14; size: -; J: TRBJ1-3; CDR3: CASSLRTGGILGNTIYF; DNA: TGTGCCAGCAGCCTCCGGACAGGGGGCATTTTGGGAAACACCATATATTTT
length: 15; D: -; V: TRBV15; size: -; J: TRBJ2-7; CDR3: CATSKGGGSSYEQYF; DNA: TGTGCCACCAGCAAGGGGGGAGGGAGCTCCTACGAGCAGTACTTC
length: 13; D: -; V: TRBV21-1; size: once; J: TRBJ2-7; CDR3: CASRRNPTYEQYF; DNA: TGTGCCAGCAGGCGAAATCCGACCTACGAGCAGTACTTC
length: 12; D: -; V: TRBV5-1; size: few; J: TRBJ1-2; CDR3: CASRGANYGYTF; DNA: TGCGCCAGCAGGGGAGCTAACTATGGCTACACCTTC
length: 15; D: -; V: TRBV5-6; size: -; J: TRBJ1-3; CDR3: CASSFGSGSGNTIYF; DNA: TGTGCCAGCAGCTTCGGGTCGGGGTCAGGAAACACCATATATTTT
length: 15; D: TRBD1; V: TRBV4-2; size: -; J: TRBJ2-1; CDR3: CASSQMGQGSNEQFF; DNA: TGTGCCAGCAGCCAAATGGGACAGGGCAGCAATGAGCAGTTCTTC
length: 15; D: -; V: TRBV5-1; size: -; J: TRBJ1-6; CDR3: CASSLPDSSNSPLHF; DNA: TGCGCCAGCAGCTTGCCGGACAGTAGTAATTCACCCCTCCACTTT
length: 13; D: -; V: TRBV13; size: -; J: TRBJ2-5; CDR3: CASSQFMKETQYF; DNA: TGTGCCAGCAGCCAGTTTATGAAAGAGACCCAGTACTTC
length: 16; D: -; V: TRBV11-2; size: -; J: TRBJ1-2; CDR3: CASSLGPWQGSYGYTF; DNA: TGTGCCAGCAGCTTAGGCCCTTGGCAGGGATCCTATGGCTACACCTTC
length: 13; D: -; V: TRBV19; size: -; J: TRBJ2-3; CDR3: CASSKPPGYTQYF; DNA: TGTGCCAGTAGTAAGCCCCCCGGGTATACGCAGTATTTT
length: 14; D: -; V: TRBV11-2; size: -; J: TRBJ1-4; CDR3: CASSPGLANEKLFF; DNA: TGTGCCAGCAGCCCAGGGTTGGCTAATGAAAAACTGTTTTTT
length: 12; D: -; V: TRBV2; size: -; J: TRBJ1-1; CDR3: CASSVQGAEAFF; DNA: TGTGCCAGCAGTGTCCAGGGCGCTGAAGCTTTCTTT
length: 11; D: -; V: TRBV20-1; size: -; J: TRBJ2-3; CDR3: CSAVWAVRQYF; DNA: TGCAGTGCTGTCTGGGCGGTGAGGCAGTATTTT
length: 14; D: TRBD1; V: TRBV2; size: -; J: TRBJ1-4; CDR3: CASRDRVGSEKLFF; DNA: TGTGCCAGCAGAGACAGGGTGGGGAGTGAAAAACTGTTTTTT
length: 16; D: -; V: TRBV18; size: -; J: TRBJ1-1; CDR3: CASSLDLGRGNTEAFF; DNA: TGTGCCAGCTCACTCGACCTCGGGAGGGGAAACACTGAAGCTTTCTTT
length: 16; D: TRBD1; V: TRBV7-6; size: -; J: TRBJ2-5; CDR3: CASSLSQGAFQETQYF; DNA: TGTGCCAGCAGCTTATCACAGGGGGCCTTCCAAGAGACCCAGTACTTC
length: 14; D: TRBD1; V: TRBV6-6; size: -; J: TRBJ2-7; CDR3: CASSRGTGPYEQYF; DNA: TGTGCCAGCAGCCGCGGGACAGGGCCCTACGAGCAGTACTTC
length: 11; D: -; V: TRBV5-4; size: -; J: TRBJ1-5; CDR3: CASRRDQPQHF; DNA: TGTGCCAGCAGGCGGGATCAGCCCCAGCATTTT
length: 13; D: -; V: TRBV2; size: once; J: TRBJ2-1; CDR3: CASRESSYNEQFF; DNA: TGTGCCAGCAGGGAGAGCTCCTACAATGAGCAGTTCTTC
length: 12; D: -; V: TRBV18; size: -; J: TRBJ1-1; CDR3: CASSHPGTEAFF; DNA: TGTGCCAGCTCACACCCCGGGACAGAAGCTTTCTTT
length: 15; D: -; V: TRBV2; size: -; J: TRBJ2-5; CDR3: CASSSRGPWQETQYF; DNA: TGTGCCAGCAGTTCCCGCGGACCCTGGCAAGAGACCCAGTACTTC
length: 13; D: -; V: TRBV6-5; size: -; J: TRBJ1-6; CDR3: CASISVGNSPLHF; DNA: TGTGCCAGCATCTCAGTCGGTAATTCACCCCTCCACTTT
length: 15; D: -; V: TRBV19; size: once; J: TRBJ1-2; CDR3: CASSVTGAGPYGYTF; DNA: TGTGCCAGTAGTGTTACAGGCGCCGGTCCCTATGGCTACACCTTC
length: 13; D: -; V: TRBV30; size: -; J: TRBJ2-5; CDR3: CAWSGLNQETQYF; DNA: TGTGCCTGGAGTGGGCTGAACCAAGAGACCCAGTACTTC
length: 13; D: -; V: TRBV6-5; size: -; J: TRBJ1-6; CDR3: CASTRGENSPLHF; DNA: TGTGCCAGCACCCGTGGGGAAAATTCACCCCTCCACTTT
length: 15; D: -; V: TRBV19; size: -; J: TRBJ1-1; CDR3: CASSIWGEMNTEAFF; DNA: TGTGCCAGTAGTATTTGGGGGGAAATGAACACTGAAGCTTTCTTT
length: 14; D: -; V: TRBV5-4; size: -; J: TRBJ1-3; CDR3: CASSDASSGNTIYF; DNA: TGTGCCAGCAGCGACGCGAGCTCTGGAAACACCATATATTTT
length: 13; D: -; V: TRBV19; size: -; J: TRBJ2-1; CDR3: CASSIGDGNEQFF; DNA: TGTGCCAGTAGTATAGGGGACGGCAATGAGCAGTTCTTC
length: 14; D: -; V: TRBV6-5; size: -; J: TRBJ1-2; CDR3: CASSYSTRDVPYTF; DNA: TGTGCCAGCAGTTACTCGACGCGGGACGTTCCCTACACCTTC